What follows are 16 T cell receptor beta chains derived from one specimen sequenced in a study of blood T cell repertoires in COVID-19. Using immunoSEQ multiplex PCR, the repertoire was profiled, and TCRdb retains in-frame clones only, with some absent. The sample records nearly 200,000 clones, less than 90% being singletons. The sequencing input was peripheral blood. The receptors stem from a woman in her 70s with acute or convalescent COVID-19.

The gene calls are TRBV29-1 and TRBJ2-2, with 8 bases fitting TRBD1. Looked up from germline, CDR1 is SQVTM and CDR2 is ANQGSEA. This CDR3 is built from 16 residues. Germline trimming cut 4 bases from V and 1 base from J; bases unmatched to any gene: 8. Here the CDR3 DNA reads TGCAGCGTTGCGTCTTGGACAGGGCAGAACACCGGGGAGCTGTTTTTT. Its translation is CSVASWTGQNTGELFF.

The V and J genes are TRBV6-1 and TRBJ2-2, with a weak D call TRBD1 (6 bases). CDR1 and CDR2 from the germline V gene are MNHNS and SASEGT. V was pared by 4 bases and J by 4 bases, with 16 bases between. The CDR3 consists of 16 residues. Here the CDR3 DNA reads TGTGCCAGCAGTGTATTACAGGGTTCAGGCACCGGGGAGCTGTTTTTT. Its protein product is CASSVLQGSGTGELFF.

The V gene is TRBV5-8, the J gene TRBJ1-1, with a possible D match to TRBD1 (5 bases). V shed 5 bases and J shed 4 bases, with 15 bases lying between them. Germline CDR1 is SGHTS and CDR2 is YDEGEE. The CDR3 length is 14 residues. CDR3 amino acids: CASRTTGGSTEAFF. The CDR3 DNA is TGTGCCAGCAGAACCACGGGGGGGAGCACTGAAGCTTTCTTT.

This rearrangement joins TRBV6-2 or TRBV6-3 to TRBJ1-5, with D unclear. This CDR3 comprises 15 residues. The V end lost 3 bases, the J end lost 4 bases, and 13 bases lay between the germline ends. Germline CDR1 and CDR2: MNHEY and SVGEGT. DNA for the CDR3: TGTGCCAGCAGTTATGAACAGACCGGTAATCAGCCCCAGCATTTT. It yields the protein CASSYEQTGNQPQHF.

The chain joins TRBV4-2 to TRBJ1-1; 8 bases fit TRBD1. The CDR3 extends over 15 amino acids. Germline V gene lookup returns CDR1 LGHNA and CDR2 YNFKEQ. V was clipped by 3 bases and J by 1 base; unmatched bases: 4. In nucleotides, the CDR3 is TGTGCCAGCAGCCATGTTGGACAGGGGAACACTGAAGCTTTCTTT. Translation: CASSHVGQGNTEAFF.

V is TRBV10-3 and J is TRBJ2-1; 11 bases match TRBD2. The CDR3 consists of 15 residues. V gave up 6 bases and J gave up 5 bases; unmatched junction bases: 6. Germline V gives CDR1 ENHRY, CDR2 SYGVKD. DNA of the CDR3: TGTGCCATCAGCCAACTAGCGGGAGCCCACAATGAGCAGTTCTTC. Residues: CAISQLAGAHNEQFF.

This chain joins TRBV9 and TRBJ2-1, with TRBD1 matching over 7 bases. The trim removed 0 bases at V and 4 bases at J, leaving 4 bases unmatched. From germline, CDR1 is SGDLS and CDR2 YYNGEE. There are 15 residues in the CDR3. The CDR3 loop reads CASSVGRTGYNEQFF. Here the CDR3 DNA reads TGTGCCAGCAGCGTAGGACGGACAGGTTACAATGAGCAGTTCTTC.

This clone was counted once. The chain uses TRBV5-1 and TRBJ2-7, with TRBD1 as a possible D gene (6 bases). The CDR3 sequence is 13 residues long. The ends were cut back, 6 bases at V and 2 bases at J, with 12 bases in the middle. The germline gives CDR1 SGHRS, CDR2 YFSETQ. In DNA, the CDR3 is TGCGCCAGCAACAGGGAAGGTACCTACGAGCAGTACTTC. Its protein is CASNREGTYEQYF.

The chain is built from TRBV27 and TRBJ2-1, with TRBD2 identical over 12 bases. Germline V gene lookup returns CDR1 MNHEY and CDR2 SMNVEV (reference sequence). The CDR3 spans 16 residues. The trim removed 3 bases at V and 4 bases at J, leaving 4 bases unmatched. CDR3 loop: CASSLLLAGGYNEQFF. As DNA, the CDR3 is TGTGCCAGCAGTTTGTTACTAGCGGGAGGTTACAATGAGCAGTTCTTC.

The V and J genes are TRBV4-2 and TRBJ2-3, with a possible D match to TRBD1 (6 bases). The CDR3 is made up of 15 amino acids. Trimming removed 0 bases from V and 2 bases from J, with 9 bases in between. The germline gives CDR1 LGHNA, CDR2 YNFKEQ. CDR3 in DNA: TGTGCCAGCAGCCAAGAGTGGGGGCTCACAGATACGCAGTATTTT. Residues: CASSQEWGLTDTQYF.

This clone was recorded only once. The V and J genes are TRBV7-6 and TRBJ2-7, with 9 positions matching TRBD1. The V gene end was trimmed by 3 bases and the J gene end by 6 bases; junction bases not matched to a gene: 12. Per the germline V gene, CDR1 is SGHVS and CDR2 is FNYEAQ. The CDR3 is made up of 16 amino acids. The CDR3 sequence: CASSFKPGQGFGEQYF. For the CDR3, the DNA is TGTGCCAGCAGCTTCAAACCGGGACAGGGCTTTGGCGAGCAGTACTTC.

The gene calls are TRBV6-2 or TRBV6-3 and TRBJ2-1; D is unresolved. CDR1 is MNHEY, CDR2 SVGEGT, per germline. The CDR3 extends over 19 amino acids. V gave up 0 bases and J gave up 0 bases, with 18 bases separating them. The CDR3 loop is CASSYSWRRGPSSYNEQFF. In DNA, the CDR3 is TGTGCCAGCAGTTACTCTTGGCGGCGCGGTCCCAGCTCCTACAATGAGCAGTTCTTC.

DNA of the CDR3: TGTGCCAGCAGTGAATTAGGGCGGGCCTCAGGCTACACCTTC. Encoded protein: CASSELGRASGYTF. The chain recombines TRBV6-1 with TRBJ1-2; D gene unclear. Germline lookup yields CDR1 MNHNS and CDR2 SASEGT. Trimming shortened V by 2 bases and J by 8 bases, and 15 bases separated the two germline ends. There are 14 residues in the CDR3.

The J gene is TRBJ2-3, the V gene TRBV15, with TRBD2 matching 12 bases. V gave up 1 base and J gave up 2 bases; unmatched junction bases: 1. Germline V lookup: CDR1 LNHNV, CDR2 YYDKDF (reference sequence). The CDR3 totals 16 residues. CDR3 sequence reads: CATSRGTSGVTDTQYF. CDR3 coding DNA: TGTGCCACCAGCAGAGGGACTAGCGGGGTCACAGATACGCAGTATTTT.

V usage is TRBV10-3 and J usage is TRBJ2-7; TRBD2 matches at 13 bases. The germline gives CDR1 ENHRY, CDR2 SYGVKD. Trimming took 5 bases from V and 4 from J; bases not matched to a gene: 5. The CDR3 is made up of 15 amino acids. The DNA of the CDR3 is TGTGCCATCAGTAGACTAGCGGGAGGTGGATACGAGCAGTACTTC. Its protein product is CAISRLAGGGYEQYF.

This clone was detected once. CDR3 DNA: TGCAGCGTTGGAGGGATGAATCAGCCCCAGCATTTT. Protein product: CSVGGMNQPQHF. The V gene is TRBV29-1, the J gene TRBJ1-5; D not resolved. Trimming left V 4 bases short and J 4 bases short, with 8 bases between. This CDR3 has 12 amino acids. Germline V gene sequence: CDR1 SQVTM, CDR2 ANQGSEA.